This T cell receptor (beta chain) is drawn from a study of post-analysis software for immune sequencing data (dated by TCRdb to the mid-2010s). With regard to the full study: The recorded disease courses included relapsing-remitting, secondary progressive and progressive-relapsing multiple sclerosis, and some patients had no subtype annotation. The multiple sclerosis patient repertoires were compared with more than 9 previously published healthy control repertoires from donors aged roughly 6 to 27 years. A subset of samples was prepared in parallel using single-end sample barcoding, then pooled and co-amplified after Illumina adapter ligation. General study outcomes and caveats: Strong co-clustering of samples prepared in the same batch was shown by direct clustering with F measure, prompting a batch-effect correction. Patients showed significantly higher frequencies than controls for a handful of TRBV segments, among them TRBV5-6, TRBV5-1 and TRBV20-1. Significantly lower normalized Chao1 diversity was found in multiple sclerosis patients than in controls, suggesting substantial peripheral T-cell clonal expansion. The multiple sclerosis patient group was slightly younger than the control group.

To demonstrate the VDJtools post-analysis software, the study profiled TCR beta repertoires from the peripheral blood of about a dozen young patients with multiple sclerosis. The multiple sclerosis patients were children and adolescents ranging in age from roughly 6 to 15 years. Library construction relied on PCR. Reads for this sample came from an Illumina HiSeq 2500. To reduce PCR and sequencing biases, unique molecular identifiers were incorporated into the TCR beta cDNA libraries. Every 1 to 10 million input T cells yielded approximately 500,000 cDNA molecules, meaning each molecule approximated one T cell. Patient libraries were prepared and sequenced with the same protocol used for the earlier healthy control dataset. Samples belonging to the same batch were prepared together, multiplexed and sequenced on a shared HiSeq lane. On the study's bioinformatics: Raw barcoded reads were processed with MIGEC, and single-read molecular identifier groups were discarded before consensus assembly and CDR3 extraction. VDJtools was used for post-analysis of the clonotype tables, with diversity normalized by down-sampling every dataset to the smallest sample size. In repertoire overlap clustering, CDR3 amino acid sequences, but not nucleotide sequences, were matched to correct batch-related cross-sample contamination. The public reads were run again by TCRdb, first through fastp at Q25 and then through MiXCR, and only productive beta chains were kept. Under each unique CDR3 protein, matching rows form one entry showing the most common genes and DNA. These V and J calls derive from TCRdb rather than the authors' analysis. In all, the sample holds more than 450,000 distinct CDR3 sequences, and 44% of those were seen once. The ten most abundant clones make up 1.7% of the sample.

Taken from cysteine to phenylalanine, the CDR3 has 15 residues. The DNA shown is the 45-base CDR3, in frame from base 1. CDR1 is given as SGHVS and CDR2 as FQNEAQ, both from the germline V gene. V trim: 4 bases; J trim: 11 bases; unmatched bases: 12. In regard to this clonotype: Its antigen remains unidentified. No base-level quality is on record; no much larger clone is a single base apart.

The sequencing sample was made of blood. The V and J segments used are TRBV7-8 and TRBJ2-1, with 9 junctional bases fitting TRBD1. The source of this sequence is a girl aged 10 to 17 with multiple sclerosis. The nucleotides read TGTGCCAGCAGCTCTGGACAGGGGCGCCCGGATAAGCAGTTCTTC. This codes for CASSSGQGRPDKQFF.